This T cell receptor beta chain comes out of a study of cytomegalovirus exposure and HLA in healthy donors. Overall study: Genotyping showed 70% to 90% of a few hundred donors falling in the Caucasian-associated ancestry cluster.

A word on this clone: What it binds is unknown.

The primer mix had 60 Vbeta and 13 Jbeta primers. Sequencing used immunoSEQ multiplex PCR; TCRdb keeps in-frame clones, though not all of them. The sample lists a few hundred thousand clones; 60% to 80% were seen once. Trimming removed 2 bases from V and 3 bases from J, with 14 bases in between. CDR3 length: 15 residues. Germline-derived CDR1 and CDR2 are KGHSH and LQKENI. Overall study findings and caveats: When a later analysis was performed, an Asian-associated ancestry cluster reportedly had fewer N-insertions than the roughly 630-donor mean. An analysis that came later showed most CMV-associated TCR beta chains appearing HLA-restricted.

Sequenced: PBMCs. The chain joins TRBV18 to TRBJ2-7; D is perhaps TRBD2 (6 bases). The clonotype was recovered from a man younger than 35 in good health and CMV-seronegative. The CDR3 protein is CASSPGGRGSYEQYF. The CDR3 nucleotides read TGTGCCAGCTCACCAGGGGGTCGGGGGAGCTACGAGCAGTACTTC.